This entry describes one TCR beta chain. As yet, its antigen is unknown. The CDR3 runs to 13 residues. Trimming removed 5 bases at V and 5 bases at J, with 12 bases between. From germline, CDR1 is KGHSH and CDR2 LQKENI. This sample is part of a study of read filtering for tumor transcriptome and immune sequencing. On the study more broadly: Mean patient age was roughly 61 years, range about 45 to 90; some 17 male, some 14 female.

Study findings and constraints: About four fifths of IR-seq clonotypes had a single read, yet these held approximately 4% of reads. Sorted CD138-negative bone marrow cells were not purified T cells. Without single-read clonotypes, shared clonotype proportions correlated more between IR-seq and RNA-seq.

The library was built from 400 ng RNA with molecular barcoded adaptors for alpha/delta and beta/gamma chains. Each CDR3 protein gets one entry after TCRdb re-called the reads with MiXCR. The sample yields 50,000 to 65,000 distinct CDR3 sequences, roughly 19% seen once. This receptor was obtained from a donor aged 40 or over with multiple myeloma. V gene TRBV18 combines with J gene TRBJ2-5, with D maybe TRBD1 (6 bases). The sample taken for sequencing was a population of CD138-negative cells sorted from bone marrow. The CDR3 reads CASSSDRPETQYF. The CDR3 DNA follows: TGTGCCAGCTCATCAGACAGGCCGGAGACCCAGTACTTC. The entire variable domain, with the rest obtained from reference TRBV18 and TRBJ2-5, is as follows: NAGVMQNPRHLVRRRGQEARLRCSPMKGHSHVYWYRQLPEEGLKFMVYLQKENIIDESGMPKERFSAEFPKEGPSILRIQQVVRGDSAAYFCASSSDRPETQYFGPGTRLLVL.